These T cell receptor beta chains were read from a single sample in a study of immune cell composition in non-small cell lung cancer. Generated by immunoSEQ multiplex PCR, the TCRdb table keeps only in-frame clones and is missing some. The repertoire holds a few thousand clones, with 79% as singletons. The specimen sequenced was lung tumor tissue. The receptors were gathered from a human donor with non-small cell lung cancer. Each CDR3 is given with its conserved first and last residue. Fields, in order: J gene, D gene, clone size, V gene, CDR3 protein, CDR3 DNA. D genes are given only for firm matches. Not all rows give a size; the values are once, few, many and, for expanded clones, a class.

TRBJ2-7 | TRBD2 | once | TRBV5-1 | CASSLGASGGAENEQYF | TGCGCCAGCAGCTTGGGGGCTAGCGGGGGGGCGGAGAACGAGCAGTACTTC
TRBJ2-2 | TRBD2 | . | TRBV7-2 | CASSLKGAGGGNGELFF | TGTGCCAGCAGCTTAAAGGGTGCGGGGGGCGGGAACGGGGAGCTGTTTTTT
TRBJ2-2 | . | . | TRBV5-6 | CASRTWLADTGELFF | TGTGCCAGTAGAACTTGGTTAGCCGACACCGGGGAGCTGTTTTTT
TRBJ2-2 | . | . | TRBV5-1 | CASSLGRGTGELFF | TGCGCCAGCAGCTTGGGACGGGGCACCGGGGAGCTGTTTTTT
TRBJ2-3 | TRBD2 | . | TRBV7-9 | CASSLGSGTDTDTQYF | TGTGCCAGCAGCTTGGGTAGCGGGACCGACACAGATACGCAGTATTTT
TRBJ1-2 | . | . | TRBV7-9 | CASSLVSAGRYGYTF | TGTGCCAGCAGCTTAGTTTCCGCGGGAAGGTATGGCTACACCTTC
TRBJ1-1 | TRBD1 | . | TRBV6-1 | CASSRRQGSTEAFF | TGTGCCAGCAGCCGCAGACAGGGAAGCACTGAAGCTTTCTTT
TRBJ1-4 | TRBD1 | . | TRBV5-1 | CASSPGQGNNEKLFF | TGCGCCAGCAGCCCCGGACAGGGGAATAATGAAAAACTGTTTTTT
TRBJ2-2 | TRBD1 | . | TRBV7-9 | CASSPQGAPTGELFF | TGTGCTAGCAGCCCACAGGGGGCGCCCACCGGGGAGCTGTTTTTT
TRBJ2-5 | TRBD1 | . | TRBV12-5 | CASGDGTGGQETQYF | TGTGCTAGTGGTGACGGGACAGGGGGTCAAGAGACCCAGTACTTC
TRBJ1-6 | TRBD1 | . | TRBV5-1 | CASSLSDRDPLHF | TGCGCCAGCAGCTTATCCGACAGGGACCCCCTCCACTTT
TRBJ2-7 | TRBD2 | . | TRBV18 | CASSPERTSGGQQYF | TGTGCCAGCTCACCAGAGCGGACTAGCGGGGGACAGCAGTACTTC
TRBJ2-1 | . | . | TRBV27 | CASSLEGGAPRYNEQFF | TGTGCCAGCAGTTTGGAGGGGGGGGCTCCAAGGTACAATGAGCAGTTCTTC
TRBJ1-6 | . | . | TRBV15 | CATSGGQYNSPLHF | TGTGCCACCAGCGGAGGACAGTATAATTCACCCCTCCACTTT
TRBJ1-1 | . | . | TRBV2 | CASVRQASGNTEAFF | TGTGCCAGCGTCAGACAGGCATCAGGGAACACTGAAGCTTTCTTT
TRBJ2-7 | . | . | TRBV7-9 | CASSRRGWDSYEQYF | TGTGCCAGCAGCCGACGGGGGTGGGACTCCTACGAGCAGTACTTC
TRBJ2-3 | TRBD2 | . | TRBV19 | CATTPTVSGVYTDTQYF | TGTGCCACCACGCCGACAGTCAGCGGGGTCTACACAGATACGCAGTATTTT
TRBJ1-1 | . | . | TRBV19 | CASSIGRVFGTEAFF | TGTGCCAGTAGTATAGGACGGGTGTTTGGCACTGAAGCTTTCTTT
TRBJ1-1 | . | . | TRBV2 | CARGEVRGVAEAFF | TGTGCCAGGGGTGAAGTCAGGGGTGTGGCTGAAGCTTTCTTT
TRBJ1-2 | TRBD1 | . | TRBV5-1 | CASSLEQGTGYTF | TGCGCCAGCAGCTTGGAACAGGGGACTGGCTACACCTTC
TRBJ1-6 | . | . | TRBV6-5 | CASSYDVGGDSPLHF | TGTGCCAGCAGTTACGACGTGGGGGGTGATTCACCCCTCCACTTT
TRBJ2-7 | TRBD2 | . | TRBV5-6 | CASSLYGRGVSYEQYF | TGTGCCAGCAGCTTGTATGGGCGGGGGGTCTCCTACGAGCAGTACTTC
TRBJ2-1 | TRBD1 | . | TRBV20-1 | CSGLGGGEQFF | TGCAGCGGGCTAGGGGGCGGAGAGCAGTTCTTC
TRBJ2-2 | . | . | TRBV19 | CASSIRARNTGELFF | TGTGCCAGTAGTATCCGTGCCAGGAACACCGGGGAGCTGTTTTTT
TRBJ1-6 | . | . | TRBV27 | CASSSLMGSSYNSPLHF | TGTGCCAGCAGTTCCCTGATGGGGAGCTCCTATAATTCACCCCTCCACTTT
TRBJ1-4 | . | . | TRBV19 | CASSSSQPSEKLFF | TGTGCCAGTAGTTCGAGCCAGCCTAGTGAAAAACTGTTTTTT
TRBJ2-3 | TRBD2 | once | TRBV4-2 | CASSQASGGVLGSDTQYF | TGTGCCAGCAGCCAAGCTAGCGGGGGGGTGTTGGGGTCAGATACGCAGTATTTT
TRBJ2-2 | TRBD2 | . | TRBV6-5 | CASSLNGLAAGELFF | TGTGCCAGCAGTTTGAATGGACTAGCGGCCGGGGAGCTGTTTTTT
TRBJ1-5 | . | . | TRBV7-2 | CASSLGGEHQPQHF | TGTGCCAGCAGCTTAGGGGGAGAGCATCAGCCCCAGCATTTT
TRBJ1-3 | . | . | TRBV9 | CASSVTSSSSGNTIYF | TGTGCCAGCAGCGTTACATCATCGTCCTCTGGAAACACCATATATTTT
TRBJ2-7 | TRBD2 | . | TRBV6-1 | CASTEGLIAYEQYF | TGTGCCAGCACCGAGGGACTAATAGCCTACGAGCAGTACTTC
TRBJ1-3 | . | . | TRBV7-8 | CASSFGGGNTIYF | TGTGCCAGCAGCTTTGGGGGGGGAAACACCATATATTTT
TRBJ1-5 | . | . | TRBV7-2 | CASSPGQYPGLGGNQPQHF | TGTGCCAGCAGCCCAGGACAGTACCCTGGCCTTGGTGGCAATCAGCCCCAGCATTTT
TRBJ1-5 | TRBD1 | . | TRBV5-6 | CASSLRVGQSNQPQHF | TGTGCCAGCAGCTTGCGGGTGGGACAGAGCAATCAGCCCCAGCATTTT
TRBJ1-2 | TRBD1 | few | TRBV27 | CASSLRAGGGSTYGYTF | TGTGCCAGCAGTTTAAGGGCAGGGGGCGGGAGTACCTATGGCTACACCTTC
TRBJ1-1 | . | . | TRBV5-8 | CASSLRTGTEAFF | TGTGCCAGCAGCTTGCGAACAGGGACCGAAGCTTTCTTT
TRBJ1-6 | TRBD1 | . | TRBV5-6 | CASSLVQGVLRTYNSPLHF | TGTGCCAGCAGCTTAGTACAGGGGGTCCTTCGCACCTATAATTCACCCCTCCACTTT
TRBJ1-1 | . | . | TRBV5-6 | CASSFGWGGASSREAFF | TGTGCCAGCAGCTTCGGGTGGGGGGGCGCATCATCGAGGGAAGCTTTCTTT
TRBJ1-4 | TRBD1 | . | TRBV27 | CASTRLRLQGDLGNEKLFF | TGTGCCAGCACACGACTTCGGCTACAGGGGGACTTGGGTAATGAAAAACTGTTTTTT
TRBJ1-1 | . | . | TRBV7-2 | CASSPPQMNTEAFF | TGTGCCAGCAGCCCACCGCAGATGAACACTGAAGCTTTCTTT
TRBJ2-5 | TRBD2 | . | TRBV27 | CASSPDGLAGAAYQETQYF | TGTGCCAGCAGTCCCGATGGACTAGCGGGGGCCGCGTACCAAGAGACCCAGTACTTC
TRBJ1-3 | TRBD1 | . | TRBV7-2 | CASSLTTGTVINTIYF | TGTGCCAGCAGCCTCACGACCGGGACAGTAATAAACACCATATATTTT
TRBJ1-1 | . | few | TRBV4-1 | CASSLIDRPNTEAFF | TGCGCCAGCAGCCTTATCGACAGGCCGAACACTGAAGCTTTCTTT
TRBJ1-5 | . | . | TRBV7-2 | CASSSGMDQPQHF | TGTGCCAGCAGCTCAGGGATGGATCAGCCCCAGCATTTT
TRBJ2-2 | TRBD1 | . | TRBV19 | CASQGERRSAGELFF | TGTGCCAGCCAGGGGGAGAGGCGGAGTGCCGGGGAGCTGTTTTTT
TRBJ1-5 | TRBD1 | . | TRBV5-8 | CASSIQGYSNQPQHF | TGTGCCAGCAGCATACAGGGGTATAGCAATCAGCCCCAGCATTTT
TRBJ1-3 | TRBD1 | . | TRBV19 | CASSRARQGESGNTIYF | TGTGCCAGTAGTAGGGCCCGACAGGGGGAATCTGGAAACACCATATATTTT
TRBJ2-1 | TRBD1 | . | TRBV9 | CASSVGTGGRRQFF | TGTGCCAGCAGCGTAGGTACAGGGGGTAGGAGGCAGTTCTTC
TRBJ2-7 | TRBD1 | . | TRBV6-5 | CASRSDRLSEQYF | TGTGCCAGCAGGTCGGACAGGTTGAGCGAGCAGTACTTC
TRBJ1-3 | . | . | TRBV14 | CASSQDRFPGNTIYF | TGTGCCAGCAGCCAAGATCGGTTCCCTGGAAACACCATATATTTT
TRBJ2-7 | . | . | TRBV11-2 | CASSAGQGDTYEQYF | TGTGCCAGCAGCGCGGGGCAGGGCGATACCTACGAGCAGTACTTC